This T cell receptor (beta chain) was sequenced during a study of shared clonotypes between healthy human individuals. Findings and limits, study-wide: Generation probabilities were higher for clonotypes shared across all four sorted-subset donors than for unshared ones.

The CDR3 is 14 residues long. V shed 2 bases, J shed 11 bases, and the junction held 9 bases outside the gene matches. Germline V gene sequence: CDR1 MDHEN, CDR2 SYDVKM. This table comes from immunoSEQ multiplex PCR, and its TCRdb copy is limited to in-frame clones, with some not included. The repertoire holds roughly 660,000 clones, 90% seen once, with more than 30% in the top ten. A remark on this clone: Its antigen remains unidentified.

The J gene is TRBJ1-5, the V gene TRBV28; 7 bases align to TRBD1. Sample: memory CD8+ T cells from PBMCs. Indicated subset: CD45RO+ cells pooled with CCR7-negative TemRA cells. This clonotype was obtained from a man aged 18 to 30 in good health. Some clones in this sample may be carry-over from other donors' samples. CDR3 in DNA: TGTGCCAGCAGTTTAGCCGGGACAGTCCGGGCCCAGCATTTT. Its protein is CASSLAGTVRAQHF.